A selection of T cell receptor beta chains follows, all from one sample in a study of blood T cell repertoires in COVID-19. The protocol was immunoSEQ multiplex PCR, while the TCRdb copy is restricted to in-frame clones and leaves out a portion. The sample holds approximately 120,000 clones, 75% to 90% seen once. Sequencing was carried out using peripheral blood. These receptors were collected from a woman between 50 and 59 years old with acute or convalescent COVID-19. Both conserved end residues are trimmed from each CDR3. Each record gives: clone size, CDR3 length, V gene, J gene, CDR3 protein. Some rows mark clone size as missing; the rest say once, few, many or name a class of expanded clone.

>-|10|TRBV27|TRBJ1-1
ASSARNTEAF
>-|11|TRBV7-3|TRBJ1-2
ASSFNGLYGYT
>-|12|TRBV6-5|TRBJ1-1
ASNLDRGRTEAF
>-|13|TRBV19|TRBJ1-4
ASSIVGQGLRKLF
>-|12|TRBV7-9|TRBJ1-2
ASSFSGTGYGYT
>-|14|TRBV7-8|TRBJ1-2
ASSLAGTGYNYGYT
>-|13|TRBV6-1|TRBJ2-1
ASSDGSAGQNEQF
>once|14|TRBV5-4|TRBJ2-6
ASASGGTSGANVLT
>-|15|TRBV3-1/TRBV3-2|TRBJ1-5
ASSQAFIQGRDQPQH
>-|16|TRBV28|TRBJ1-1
ASSPATGLDTSNTEAF
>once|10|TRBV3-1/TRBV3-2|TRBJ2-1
ASSLAGAPQF
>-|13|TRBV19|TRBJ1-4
ASSTLAGLNEKLF
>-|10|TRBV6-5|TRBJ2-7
ASSRTDYEQY
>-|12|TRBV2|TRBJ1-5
ASSEEESNQPQH
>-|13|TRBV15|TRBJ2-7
ATSRFRDSAYEQY
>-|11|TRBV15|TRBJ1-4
ATSGPRGEKLF
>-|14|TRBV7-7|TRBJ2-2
ASSSRWTGGTGELF
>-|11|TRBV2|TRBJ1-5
ASSDGGGQPQH
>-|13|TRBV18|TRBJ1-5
ASSNQGSGNQPQH
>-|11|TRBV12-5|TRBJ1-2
ASGLQEWDGYT
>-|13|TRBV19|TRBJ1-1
ASSIRQGASSEAF
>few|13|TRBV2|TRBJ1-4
ASSGQGATNEKLF
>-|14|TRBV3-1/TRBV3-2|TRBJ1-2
ASSFYPGQGPEGYT
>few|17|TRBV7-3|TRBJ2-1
ASSQFGTSGASSYNEQF
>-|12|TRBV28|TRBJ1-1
ASSLGGANTEAF
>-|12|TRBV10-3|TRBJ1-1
AIRGQGRGTEAF
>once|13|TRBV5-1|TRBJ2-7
ASSAGTGPYYEQY
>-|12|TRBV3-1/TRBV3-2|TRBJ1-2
ASSQGPRGYGYT
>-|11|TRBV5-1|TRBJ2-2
ASRERNTGELF
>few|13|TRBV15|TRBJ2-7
ATSRDLGAPYEQY
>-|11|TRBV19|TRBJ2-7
ASSAPGVDEQY
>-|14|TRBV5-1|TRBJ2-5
ASSLGAGGSEETQY
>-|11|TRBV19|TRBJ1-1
ASTAKGDTEAF
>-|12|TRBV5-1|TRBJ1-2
ASSPDRGLYGYT
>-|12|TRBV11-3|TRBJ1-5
ASSSRDSDQPQH
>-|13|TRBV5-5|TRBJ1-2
ASSPTGGVLDGYT
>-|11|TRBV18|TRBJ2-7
ASSQGADYEQY